This T cell receptor (beta chain) derives from a study of glioma-infiltrating T cells. V was pared by 4 bases and J by 8 bases, with 14 bases between. CDR1 SQVTM and CDR2 ANQGSEA come from the germline V gene. This CDR3 region has 12 residues. Study-wide results and caveats: Gliomas, especially low-grade, showed above-expected tissue-blood divergence; non-neoplastic patients showed below. CDR3 overlap between tissue and blood was very small.

As concerns this clonotype: The antigen remains undetermined.

The iRepertoire nested amplicon-rescue multiplex PCR amplified TCR alpha and beta CDR3s from RNA. For one-step reverse transcription and amplification, 100-400 ng of tissue mRNA or PBMC total RNA was used. MiXCR was run by TCRdb on the multiplex PCR reads, yielding one entry per CDR3 protein. The data show about 99,000 distinct CDR3 sequences, around 31% seen once. Specimen: glioma tissue, nonneoplastic brain tissue, or PBMCs (not recorded which). This chain joins TRBV29-1 and TRBJ1-1, with D perhaps TRBD1 (5 bases). The receptor was derived from a human donor with low-grade glioma or glioblastoma, undergoing nonglioma brain surgery, or in good health (not recorded which). The CDR3 loop is CSVGRGDGEAFF. DNA of the CDR3: TGCAGCGTTGGGCGCGGGGACGGGGAAGCTTTCTTT.